A selection of T cell receptor beta chains follows, all from one sample in a study of CD8 T cells in Susac syndrome. MiXCR, run by TCRdb on the immunoSEQ multiplex PCR reads, gives a single entry per CDR3 protein. The sample carries a few hundred thousand distinct CDR3 sequences, about 82% recorded once. The sample taken for sequencing was CD8+ T cells from PBMCs. These receptors all stem from a human donor with multiple sclerosis. CDR3s include the opening cysteine and the closing phenylalanine or tryptophan. D genes are given only for firm matches. Size is stated for part of the rows, as once, few or many counts, or as a class when the clone is expanded.

TRBD2	.	TRBV18	TRBJ2-1	TGTGCCAGCTCACCACCCGGGACTAGCGGCTATGAGCAGTTCTTC	CASSPPGTSGYEQFF
.	.	TRBV4-3	TRBJ2-1	TGCGCCAGCAGCCCTGGGGGGATACCCTACAATGAGCAGTTCTTC	CASSPGGIPYNEQFF
TRBD1	.	TRBV2	TRBJ1-1	TGTGCCAGCAGTGAAACGGTAACAGGGGCCGCCATGGCTTTCTTT	CASSETVTGAAMAFF
TRBD1	.	TRBV28	TRBJ2-7	TGTGCCAGCAGTTTCCTCGGGACAGAGTACTCCTACGAGCAGTACTTC	CASSFLGTEYSYEQYF
TRBD1	.	TRBV27	TRBJ1-1	TGTGCCAGCAGCTTGGTTACAGGGGGCACTGAAGCTTTCTTT	CASSLVTGGTEAFF
.	.	TRBV5-1	TRBJ2-3	TGCGCCAGCGTCAGGACGCCCGGCGATCCAGATACGCAGTATTTT	CASVRTPGDPDTQYF
.	.	TRBV12-3/TRBV12-4	TRBJ1-2	TGTGCCAGCAGTCACGGCGGTAACTATGGCTACACCTTC	CASSHGGNYGYTF
.	.	TRBV6-5	TRBJ2-6	TGTGCCAGCAGTTACTCGGAGGCCGGGGCCAACGTCCTGACTTTC	CASSYSEAGANVLTF
.	.	TRBV6-6	TRBJ1-1	TGTGCCAGCACCCGGGGGGATACTGAAGCTTTCTTT	CASTRGDTEAFF
TRBD1	.	TRBV27	TRBJ1-3	TGTGCCAGCAGTCCACTACCGGGACAGGGACCGAACACCATATATTTT	CASSPLPGQGPNTIYF
.	once	TRBV15	TRBJ2-1	TGTGCCACCAGCAGGGCCCGGGGGACTGAGCAGTTCTTC	CATSRARGTEQFF
TRBD1	.	TRBV20-1	TRBJ2-3	TGCAGTGCAGCCGGGGACAGGGCTAACACAGATACGCAGTATTTT	CSAAGDRANTDTQYF
.	.	TRBV7-9	TRBJ2-5	TGTGCCAGCAGCTGGATGCAAGAGACCCAGTACTTC	CASSWMQETQYF
.	.	TRBV30	TRBJ2-1	TGTGCCTGGGGATGGGGAAATGAGCAGTTCTTC	CAWGWGNEQFF
.	few	TRBV4-3	TRBJ2-7	TGCGCCAGCAGCCAGGGACGGGGATCCTACGAGCAGTACTTC	CASSQGRGSYEQYF